The 12 T cell receptor beta chains presented below share a single source sample, sequenced in a study of blood T cell repertoires in COVID-19. The assay was immunoSEQ multiplex PCR, and TCRdb's table has in-frame clones only and misses some. This table has about 330,000 clones, 87% appearing once. Specimen: PBMCs or T cells enriched from blood (not recorded which). The receptors were gathered from a woman younger than 45 who had recovered from COVID-19.

The genes are TRBV7-9 and TRBJ1-2, with D perhaps matching TRBD1 (6 bases). The V end lost 1 base, the J end lost 7 bases, and 13 bases lay between the germline ends. CDR3 length equals 14 residues. Germline CDR1 SEHNR, CDR2 FQNEAQ (reference sequence). As DNA, the CDR3 is TGTGCCAGCAGCTTAGATCGGGGGGCAGGTGGCTACACCTTC. This translates into CASSLDRGAGGYTF. Full variable domain (rest looked up from reference TRBV7-9 and TRBJ1-2): DTGVSQNPRHKITKRGQNVTFRCDPISEHNRLYWYRQTLGQGPEFLTYFQNEAQLEKSRLLSDRFSAERPKGSFSTLEIQRTEQGDSAMYLCASSLDRGAGGYTFGSGTRLTVV.

The CDR3 loop is CASSDSPGGPQHF. The CDR3 bases are TGTGCCAGCAGTGACAGCCCGGGGGGCCCCCAGCATTTT. The rearrangement joins TRBV2 to TRBJ1-5; D is perhaps TRBD1 (6 bases). The CDR3 consists of 13 residues. In germline, CDR1 is SNHLY, CDR2 FYNNEI. V dropped 3 bases and J dropped 10 bases, with 13 bases sitting between them. The complete variable domain, with remaining parts taken from reference TRBV2 and TRBJ1-5, reads EPEVTQTPSHQVTQMGQEVILRCVPISNHLYFYWYRQILGQKVEFLVSFYNNEISEKSEIFDDQFSVERPDGSNFTLKIRSTKLEDSAMYFCASSDSPGGPQHFGDGTRLSIL.

This chain links TRBV27 with TRBJ1-2; the D is unclear. The V end lost 5 bases, the J end lost 5 bases, and 15 bases lay between the germline ends. The CDR3 contains 14 residues. Germline V gene lookup returns CDR1 MNHEY and CDR2 SMNVEV (reference sequence). This chain's CDR3 is CASSTRPDSYGYTF. In DNA form, the CDR3 reads TGTGCCAGCAGTACCAGGCCGGACTCTTATGGCTACACCTTC.

The chain links TRBV19 to TRBJ1-1, with 9 bases that match TRBD1. V was clipped by 3 bases and J by 5 bases; unmatched bases: 10. From germline, CDR1 is LNHDA and CDR2 SQIVND (reference sequence). The CDR3 extends over 16 amino acids. The DNA of the CDR3 is TGTGCCAGTAGTATCCCGGCTAGACAGGGGGGGACTGAAGCTTTCTTT. As protein: CASSIPARQGGTEAFF. The full variable domain, in which reference TRBV19 and TRBJ1-1 provide the parts outside the CDR3, is DGGITQSPKYLFRKEGQNVTLSCEQNLNHDAMYWYRQDPGQGLRLIYYSQIVNDFQKGDIAEGYSVSREKKESFPLTVTSAQKNPTAFYLCASSIPARQGGTEAFFGQGTRLTVV.

CDR3 DNA sequence: TGTGCCAGCAGCCCAACACCAGGGGGCCTTGGCTACACCTTC. Protein: CASSPTPGGLGYTF. The rearrangement uses TRBV28 and TRBJ1-2, with 8 bases lining up with TRBD1. Trimming at V came to 6 bases and at J to 7 bases, leaving 10 bases not matched to a gene. In germline, CDR1 is MDHEN, CDR2 SYDVKM. CDR3 length: 14 amino acids.

Only one count was recorded for this clone. V gene TRBV12-5 combines with J gene TRBJ1-2; D gene unclear. Trimming removed 7 bases at V and 3 bases at J, with 12 bases between. CDR3 length equals 13 residues. Germline V gene sequence: CDR1 LGHNT, CDR2 FRNRAP. CDR3 bases: TGTGCTAGTGCCGGGGAAAGTTACTATGGCTACACCTTC. It encodes CASAGESYYGYTF.

Worth noting for this clone: Additional DNA sequences in this sample encode the identical CDR3. This chain links TRBV7-9 with TRBJ1-1; 7 bases line up with TRBD1. Germline loops: CDR1 SEHNR, CDR2 FQNEAQ (reference sequence). V lost 6 bases, J lost 3 bases, and 4 bases stayed unmatched. CDR3 length: 13 residues. For the CDR3, the DNA is TGTGCCAGCAGTTCTCAGGGGGACACTGAAGCTTTCTTT. This gives the protein CASSSQGDTEAFF.

V usage is TRBV10-3 and J usage is TRBJ2-1; no reliable D call. Trimming cost V 6 bases and J 5 bases, with 5 bases left between them. The germline CDR1 and CDR2 sequences are ENHRY and SYGVKD. The CDR3 spans 11 residues. As DNA, the CDR3 is TGTGCCATCAGCCCTGACAATGAGCAGTTCTTC. It yields the protein CAISPDNEQFF.

On this clone: Distinct nucleotide sequences in the sample also encode this CDR3. The V call is TRBV5-1, the J call TRBJ1-1, with D perhaps TRBD1 (6 bases). The CDR3 extends over 14 amino acids. Germline V gives CDR1 SGHRS, CDR2 YFSETQ. V dropped 0 bases and J dropped 6 bases, with 12 bases sitting between them. The CDR3 DNA sequence: TGCGCCAGCAGCTTGGGCACAGGGTTGGCTGAAGCTTTCTTT. Translated: CASSLGTGLAEAFF.

CDR3: CASSYSQNTEAFF. The CDR3 nucleotides are TGTGCCAGCAGTTACTCTCAAAACACTGAAGCTTTCTTT. This rearrangement joins TRBV6-5 to TRBJ1-1; no firm D call. Germline V CDR1 and CDR2: MNHEY, SVGAGI. This CDR3 region has 13 residues. Trimming removed 0 bases at V and 2 bases at J, with 4 bases between.

V gene TRBV30 combines with J gene TRBJ1-2; D ambiguous. Germline CDR1 is GTSNPN and CDR2 is SVGIG (reference sequence). With 8 bases removed from V and 2 bases from J, the gap between germline ends came to 12 bases. CDR3 length: 12 residues. CDR3 region: CASRGQNYGYTF. The CDR3, as DNA: TGTGCCAGCCGAGGGCAGAACTATGGCTACACCTTC.

This chain connects TRBV5-1 to TRBJ1-2, with 10 bases matching TRBD1. The ends lost 4 bases at V and 4 bases at J; junction bases unmatched: 7. The germline V gene encodes CDR1 SGHRS and CDR2 YFSETQ. The CDR3 is made up of 15 amino acids. The CDR3 nucleotides read TGCGCCAGCAGCCCTGGGGACAGGGGCCCCTATGGCTACACCTTC. This codes for CASSPGDRGPYGYTF. The full variable domain, completed using reference TRBV5-1 and TRBJ1-2, is KAGVTQTPRYLIKTRGQQVTLSCSPISGHRSVSWYQQTPGQGLQFLFEYFSETQRNKGNFPGRFSGRQFSNSRSEMNVSTLELGDSALYLCASSPGDRGPYGYTFGSGTRLTVV.